Each of the 32 T cell receptor beta chains below was sequenced from the same sample in a study of shared clonotypes between healthy human individuals. CD45RO-negative CD8 cells positively selected for CCR7 made up the naive population, which excluded terminally differentiated effector memory CD45RA+ cells. Only in-frame clones appear in the TCRdb table, and some are missing; sequencing was by immunoSEQ multiplex PCR. The table lists just over 2,000,000 clones, approximately 94% of them singletons. The sequenced sample consisted of naive CD8+ T cells sorted from blood. These receptors came from a young man in good health.

As concerns this clone: Other DNA sequences in the sample encode the same CDR3. The rearrangement links TRBV7-6 to TRBJ2-2; D unresolved. V dropped 1 base and J dropped 0 bases, with 6 bases sitting between them. Germline loops: CDR1 SGHVS, CDR2 FNYEAQ. The CDR3 sequence is 15 residues long. CDR3 DNA: TGTGCCAGCAGCTTAGGAGGCGCGAACACCGGGGAGCTGTTTTTT. Translated, it gives CASSLGGANTGELFF.

J is TRBJ1-5 and V is TRBV19; D not certain. V lost 8 bases and J lost 0, with 23 bases in between. The germline gives CDR1 LNHDA, CDR2 SQIVND (reference sequence). The CDR3 runs 18 residues. CDR3 protein: CASWVDRANENSNQPQHF. The CDR3 DNA reads as TGTGCCAGTTGGGTGGACCGGGCGAACGAAAATAGCAATCAGCCCCAGCATTTT.

The rearrangement joins TRBV6-5 to TRBJ2-7, with D perhaps matching TRBD1 (7 bases). The V end was cut by 2 bases, the J end by 4 bases, with 12 bases between. This CDR3 region has 14 residues. CDR1 is MNHEY and CDR2 is SVGAGI in the germline V gene. The CDR3 protein is CASSYAAGGYEQYF. Here the CDR3 DNA reads TGTGCCAGCAGTTACGCGGCAGGGGGGTACGAGCAGTACTTC.

The rearrangement links TRBV7-6 to TRBJ1-2, with 7 bases that match TRBD1. The CDR3 extends over 14 amino acids. J lost 6 bases, V lost 2 bases, and 6 bases had no gene match. Germline-derived CDR1 and CDR2 are SGHVS and FNYEAQ. CDR3 protein: CASSLIRGGDGYTF. CDR3 nucleotide sequence: TGTGCCAGCAGCTTAATTCGAGGGGGCGATGGCTACACCTTC.

As concerns this clone: The same CDR3 is also encoded by other DNA sequences in this sample. The CDR3 sequence: CASSFGTGTYEQYF. Written as DNA, the CDR3 is TGTGCCAGCAGCTTTGGTACGGGAACCTACGAGCAGTACTTC. V usage is TRBV11-2 and J usage is TRBJ2-7; D may be TRBD2 (5 bases). Germline values: CDR1 SGHAT, CDR2 FQNNGV. V was cut by 3 bases and J by 2 bases, with 11 bases left in between. The CDR3 runs 14 residues.

The rearrangement joins TRBV6-1 to TRBJ1-1; D is unresolved. CDR1 is MNHNS, CDR2 SASEGT, per germline. V was clipped by 3 bases and J by 4 bases, with 9 bases between them. This CDR3 comprises 13 residues. The CDR3 coding sequence is TGTGCCAGCAGTGAGAGACCAGCCACTGAAGCTTTCTTT. This encodes CASSERPATEAFF.

This chain uses TRBV28 with TRBJ2-7; D may be TRBD1 (6 bases). This CDR3 contains 17 residues. The V gene's germline CDR1 is MDHEN and CDR2 SYDVKM. Trimming took off 4 bases at V and 6 bases at J, with 25 bases between the two ends. The CDR3 here is CASSSLKGVTGLSEQYF. As DNA, the CDR3 is TGTGCCAGCAGTTCCTTAAAAGGCGTTACAGGGCTGAGCGAGCAGTACTTC.

V usage is TRBV28 and J usage is TRBJ1-2; TRBD1 matches at 7 bases. The V gene's germline CDR1 is MDHEN and CDR2 SYDVKM. V lost 3 bases to trimming and J lost 3 bases; unmatched junction nucleotides: 1. The CDR3 consists of 13 residues. The CDR3 here is CASSLDRYYGYTF. The CDR3 DNA follows: TGTGCCAGCAGTTTGGACAGGTACTATGGCTACACCTTC.

As for this clone: Other DNA sequences within the sample encode an identical CDR3. V and J are TRBV9 and TRBJ1-1; perhaps TRBD1 as D (5 bases). CDR3 length equals 14 residues. CDR1 SGDLS and CDR2 YYNGEE come from the germline V gene. Trimming took 1 base from V and 1 from J, leaving 8 bases between them. The CDR3 here is CASSVSGTNTEAFF. The CDR3 region has the DNA TGTGCCAGCAGCGTATCAGGGACGAACACTGAAGCTTTCTTT.

With regard to this clone: Other DNA sequences of this sample code for an identical CDR3. This sequence joins TRBV25-1 and TRBJ1-5, with D hard to call. Trimming removed 1 base at V and 6 bases at J, with 4 bases between. Germline V lookup: CDR1 MGHDK, CDR2 SYGVNS. This CDR3 is built from 12 residues. The CDR3 DNA follows: TGTGCCAGCAGTGAATGGGGTCAGCCCCAGCATTTT. Protein product: CASSEWGQPQHF.

The chain uses TRBV9 and TRBJ2-2; 8 nucleotides agree with TRBD1. Losses at the gene ends were 4 bases for V and 5 bases for J; bases not matched to a gene: 7. This CDR3 region has 15 residues. The germline V gene has CDR1 SGDLS and CDR2 YYNGEE. The CDR3 loop is CASSPGTGATGELFF. The CDR3 DNA reads as TGTGCCAGCAGCCCCGGGACAGGAGCAACCGGGGAGCTGTTTTTT.

In regard to this clone: Other nucleotide sequences in the sample specify the same CDR3. CDR3 DNA: TGTGCCAGCAGTTACGAGGGGACCTCCTACGAGCAGTACTTC. Its translation: CASSYEGTSYEQYF. The chain uses TRBV6-5 and TRBJ2-7; TRBD1 or TRBD2 may be the D gene (5 bases each). The CDR3 totals 14 residues. Germline CDR1 reads MNHEY; CDR2 reads SVGAGI. V lost 2 bases and J lost 0, with 8 bases in between.

The CDR3 reads CSGQGPETQYF. In DNA, the CDR3 is TGCAGTGGACAGGGGCCAGAGACCCAGTACTTC. J is TRBJ2-5 and V is TRBV20-1, with 8 positions matching TRBD1. Looked up from germline, CDR1 is DFQATT and CDR2 is SNEGSKA (reference sequence). The CDR3 loop spans 11 amino acids. Unmatched junction bases numbered 2, after V lost 7 bases and J lost 4 bases.

The chain combines TRBV5-6 with TRBJ1-3; the D gene is possibly TRBD1 (5 bases). Germline V gene lookup returns CDR1 SGHDT and CDR2 YYEEEE. CDR3 length: 14 residues. Trimming took off 0 bases at V and 7 bases at J, with 11 bases between the two ends. CDR3 loop: CASSLGDFWNTIYF. The CDR3 nucleotides are TGTGCCAGCAGCTTGGGGGACTTCTGGAACACCATATATTTT.

This rearrangement joins TRBV14 to TRBJ2-2, with a possible D match to TRBD1 (6 bases). In germline, CDR1 is SGHDN, CDR2 FVKESK. V was pared by 3 bases and J by 4 bases, with 15 bases between. The CDR3 is 16 amino acids. Here the CDR3 DNA reads TGTGCCAGCAGCCATGTGTGGGGGCAAGGCACCGGGGAGCTGTTTTTT. Translated, it gives CASSHVWGQGTGELFF.

This chain joins TRBV11-2 and TRBJ2-1, with D tentatively TRBD1 (5 bases). CDR1 and CDR2 from the germline V gene are SGHAT and FQNNGV. V was pared by 5 bases and J by 4 bases, with 21 bases between. CDR3 size: 17 residues. The CDR3 region is CASSPTAGPLLYNEQFF. CDR3 in DNA: TGTGCCAGCAGCCCTACGGCAGGGCCCTTATTGTACAATGAGCAGTTCTTC.

The table lists this clone with a count of one. The rearrangement links TRBV13 to TRBJ2-7; possibly TRBD1 for D (6 bases). The CDR3 totals 15 residues. The germline V gene encodes CDR1 PRHDT and CDR2 FYEKMQ (reference sequence). The V end was cut by 6 bases, the J end by 2 bases, with 17 bases between. The CDR3 DNA reads as TGTGCCAGCAGAGACTTTAGGGGGTTTGCCTACGAGCAGTACTTC. It codes for CASRDFRGFAYEQYF.

The rearrangement joins TRBV13 to TRBJ2-1; tentatively, D is TRBD1 or TRBD2 (6 bases each). The CDR3 consists of 15 residues. V lost 4 bases and J lost 7, with 17 bases in between. Germline V gene lookup returns CDR1 PRHDT and CDR2 FYEKMQ (reference sequence). The CDR3 DNA follows: TGTGCCAGCAGCTACCCTAAGACAGGAGGGAATGAGCAGTTCTTC. Translating gives CASSYPKTGGNEQFF.

The chain has TRBV5-4 and TRBJ2-5; 7 bases match TRBD1. This CDR3 spans 17 amino acids. V lost 4 bases, J lost 0 bases, and 12 bases stayed unmatched. Germline CDR1 and CDR2: SGHNT and YYREEE (reference sequence). The CDR3 loop is CASSHLGSGQHQETQYF. CDR3 sequence (DNA): TGTGCCAGCAGCCATTTGGGGTCGGGACAGCACCAAGAGACCCAGTACTTC.

The gene calls are TRBV5-4 and TRBJ1-2; 8 bases align to TRBD1. Looked up from germline, CDR1 is SGHNT and CDR2 is YYREEE (reference sequence). V shed 4 bases, J shed 6 bases, and the junction held 11 bases outside the gene matches. CDR3 size: 15 residues. The CDR3 here is CASSIAGGAGDGYTF. CDR3 nucleotides: TGTGCCAGCAGCATAGCAGGGGGCGCAGGAGATGGCTACACCTTC.

This chain links TRBV4-1 with TRBJ2-3, with 7 nucleotides matching TRBD1. The V gene's germline CDR1 is MGHRA and CDR2 YSYEKL. The CDR3 consists of 15 residues. Trimming took 4 bases from V and 6 from J; bases not matched to a gene: 10. The CDR3 sequence: CASSPGTATGDTQYF. The CDR3 bases are TGCGCCAGCAGCCCAGGAACCGCGACAGGGGATACGCAGTATTTT.

The genes are TRBV29-1 and TRBJ1-2; D remains ambiguous. This CDR3 is 10 amino acids long. From germline, CDR1 is SQVTM and CDR2 ANQGSEA. The V end lost 4 bases, the J end lost 6 bases, and 6 bases lay between the germline ends. The CDR3 loop is CSVVVDGYTF. The CDR3 bases are TGCAGCGTTGTAGTGGATGGCTACACCTTC.

This clone was counted a few times. The chain uses TRBV27 and TRBJ1-4, with 8 bases that match TRBD1. After removal of 4 bases from V and 8 bases from J, the junction contained 6 bases not matched to a gene. This CDR3 contains 14 residues. CDR1 and CDR2 from the germline V gene are MNHEY and SMNVEV (reference sequence). The CDR3, as DNA: TGTGCCAGCAGTTCGACAGGGGAGTACGAAAAACTGTTTTTT. This translates into CASSSTGEYEKLFF.

This clone was detected once. The chain links TRBV11-2 to TRBJ2-7; 7 bases are a match to TRBD1. CDR3 length: 14 amino acids. CDR1 is SGHAT and CDR2 is FQNNGV in the germline V gene. Unmatched junction bases numbered 8, after V lost 6 bases and J lost 3 bases. CDR3 sequence: CASSGQDGFYEQYF. CDR3 nucleotides: TGTGCCAGCAGTGGACAGGACGGGTTCTACGAGCAGTACTTC.

V usage is TRBV11-2 and J usage is TRBJ1-2, with 11 bases lining up with TRBD1. J gave up 5 bases and V 6 bases, and 11 bases lay outside the gene matches. From germline, CDR1 is SGHAT and CDR2 FQNNGV. This CDR3 comprises 16 residues. The CDR3 loop is CASSSLPGTGGYGYTF. CDR3 nucleotide sequence: TGTGCCAGCAGTTCCCTACCCGGGACAGGGGGATATGGCTACACCTTC. Based on the CDR3 plus reference TRBV11-2 and TRBJ1-2, the full variable domain is EAGVAQSPRYKIIEKRQSVAFWCNPISGHATLYWYQQILGQGPKLLIQFQNNGVVDDSQLPKDRFSAERLKGVDSTLKIQPAKLEDSAVYLCASSSLPGTGGYGYTFGSGTRLTVV.

This chain uses TRBV7-8 with TRBJ1-4; no firm D call. Germline V gene sequence: CDR1 SGHVS, CDR2 FQNEAQ. V shed 5 bases and J shed 3 bases, with 19 bases lying between them. CDR3 size: 17 residues. The CDR3 nucleotides read TGTGCCAGCAGCGAAACTCTCTTCGGCGCAGCTAATGAAAAACTGTTTTTT. This translates into CASSETLFGAANEKLFF.

The chain combines TRBV15 with TRBJ2-5; D remains unclear. The CDR3 runs to 14 residues. V was trimmed by 1 base and J by 5 bases, leaving 11 bases between them. The germline gives CDR1 LNHNV, CDR2 YYDKDF (reference sequence). CDR3 sequence: CATSRANTLETQYF. Written as DNA, the CDR3 is TGTGCCACCAGCAGAGCTAATACCTTGGAGACCCAGTACTTC.

The chain joins TRBV28 to TRBJ2-7; no firm D call. This CDR3 has 15 residues. The V end was cut by 6 bases, the J end by 2 bases, with 17 bases between. Germline V lookup: CDR1 MDHEN, CDR2 SYDVKM. CDR3 in DNA: TGTGCCAGCAGCCCTTATAACCACCTACCCTACGAGCAGTACTTC. Translation: CASSPYNHLPYEQYF.

The V call is TRBV25-1, the J call TRBJ2-7; D is tentatively TRBD1 or TRBD2 (6 bases each). This CDR3 contains 14 residues. The V gene's germline CDR1 is MGHDK and CDR2 SYGVNS. V was shortened by 4 bases and J by 3 bases, with 13 bases between the two germline ends. In DNA, the CDR3 is TGTGCCAGCAGTGCCGATGAGGGGGGCTACGAGCAGTACTTC. Translated, it gives CASSADEGGYEQYF.

Of note for this clone: Other DNA sequences in the same sample also yield this CDR3. The chain carries TRBV19 and TRBJ1-2, with a possible D match to TRBD1 (5 bases). Trimming took 1 base from V and 3 from J, leaving 9 bases between them. The CDR3 runs to 14 residues. From germline, CDR1 is LNHDA and CDR2 SQIVND (reference sequence). The CDR3 spells CASSIGTGDYGYTF. DNA of the CDR3: TGTGCCAGTAGTATAGGTACGGGGGACTATGGCTACACCTTC.

The chain employs TRBV7-6 and TRBJ1-1; tentatively, D is TRBD1 (5 bases). The CDR3 runs 13 residues. The germline gives CDR1 SGHVS, CDR2 FNYEAQ. Trimming removed 7 bases from V and 2 bases from J, with 11 bases in between. This CDR3 reads CASTQGANTEAFF. The CDR3 DNA is TGTGCCAGCACCCAGGGAGCAAACACTGAAGCTTTCTTT. Full variable domain (remainder filled in from reference TRBV7-6 and TRBJ1-1): GAGVSQSPRYKVTKRGQDVALRCDPISGHVSLYWYRQALGQGPEFLTYFNYEAQQDKSGLPNDRFSAERPEGSISTLTIQRTEQRDSAMYRCASTQGANTEAFFGQGTRLTVV.

J is TRBJ2-7 and V is TRBV7-6; weak D call: TRBD1 (6 bases). Trimming stripped 2 bases from V and 5 bases from J, with 13 bases between. In germline, CDR1 is SGHVS, CDR2 FNYEAQ. The CDR3 is 14 amino acids. CDR3 amino acids: CASSLLAGEHEQYF. The CDR3 nucleotides read TGTGCCAGCAGCTTATTAGCAGGGGAACACGAGCAGTACTTC. Looking up the rest from reference TRBV7-6 and TRBJ2-7 gives the full variable domain: GAGVSQSPRYKVTKRGQDVALRCDPISGHVSLYWYRQALGQGPEFLTYFNYEAQQDKSGLPNDRFSAERPEGSISTLTIQRTEQRDSAMYRCASSLLAGEHEQYFGPGTRLTVT.